The sequence of this T cell receptor (beta chain) was determined in a study of identical twins. This clonotype has a handful of counts. Its antigen is unknown. Study conclusions and caveats: Shared out-of-frame alpha sequences (those common to twins) showed excess low generation probability.

TCRdb recomputed calls from the 5' RACE reads with MiXCR, one row per CDR3 protein. The repertoire consists of 250,000 or so distinct CDR3 sequences, with 7.5% occurring once and the leading ten covering 5% to 6%. The CDR3 has 13 residues. The V gene end was trimmed by 7 bases and the J gene end by 2 bases; junction bases not matched to a gene: 7. The V gene's germline CDR1 is SQVTM and CDR2 ANQGSEA. Everyone who donated was a healthy Caucasian. The same sample was also used in a study of yellow fever vaccine responses in identical twins.

Input material: CD8+ T cells sorted from blood. This chain uses TRBV29-1 with TRBJ2-7; 8 nucleotides line up with TRBD1. The sequence was obtained from a woman younger than 30 in good health. The CDR3 DNA is TGCAGCGCATCAGAGGACAGGGCCTACGAGCAGTACTTC. Amino acids: CSASEDRAYEQYF.